The clone carrying this T cell receptor beta chain was recorded at least ten times. Its specificity is not known. CDR1 MNHNS and CDR2 SASEGT come from the germline V gene. V lost 5 bases and J lost 2; bases outside the gene matches: 2. The CDR3 has 14 residues. The data are from a study of spatial heterogeneity in lung cancer. General observations from the study: The number of expanded tumor alpha and beta chains correlated with mutation number.

TCRdb used MiXCR to reprocess the 5' RACE reads, holding one entry per CDR3 protein. The sample has 100,000 to 110,000 distinct CDR3 sequences, around 4.8% seen once; the top ten hold around 21%. Time point described: sample taken at primary tumor resection. The study sequenced unsorted whole RNA from tumor, nontumor lung or frozen PBMC. The chain is built from TRBV6-1 and TRBJ1-5; 8 bases are shared with TRBD1. The sample here was lung tumor tissue, taken at surgery. The origin of this receptor is a male donor with early-stage non-small cell lung cancer. CDR3 nucleotide sequence: TGTGCCAGCAGTTTGGACAGGGGCAATCAGCCCCAGCATTTT. This sequence encodes CASSLDRGNQPQHF.